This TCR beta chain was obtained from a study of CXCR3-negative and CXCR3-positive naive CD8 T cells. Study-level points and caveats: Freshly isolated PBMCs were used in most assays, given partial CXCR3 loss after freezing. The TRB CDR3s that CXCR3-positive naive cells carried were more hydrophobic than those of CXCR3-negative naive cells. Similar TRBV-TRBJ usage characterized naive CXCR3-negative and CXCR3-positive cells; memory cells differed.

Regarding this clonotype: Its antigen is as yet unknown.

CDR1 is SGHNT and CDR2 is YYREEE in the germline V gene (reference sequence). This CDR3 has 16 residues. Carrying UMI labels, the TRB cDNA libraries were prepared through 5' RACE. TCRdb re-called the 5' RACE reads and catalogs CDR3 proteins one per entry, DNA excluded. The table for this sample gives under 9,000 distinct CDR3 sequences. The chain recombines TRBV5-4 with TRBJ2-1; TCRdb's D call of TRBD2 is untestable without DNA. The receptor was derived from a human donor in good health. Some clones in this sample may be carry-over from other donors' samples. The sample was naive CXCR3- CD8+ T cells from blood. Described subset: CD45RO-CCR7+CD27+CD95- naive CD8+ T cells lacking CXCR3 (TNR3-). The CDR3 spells CASSMTSGGLYNEQFF. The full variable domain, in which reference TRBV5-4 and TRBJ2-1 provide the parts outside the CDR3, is ETGVTQSPTHLIKTRGQQVTLRCSSQSGHNTVSWYQQALGQGPQFIFQYYREEENGRGNFPPRFSGLQFPNYSSELNVNALELDDSALYLCASSMTSGGLYNEQFFGPGTRLTVL.